The present T cell receptor beta chain was sequenced within a study of T-cell reconstitution after alpha-beta-depleted transplantation in children. Study-wide points: Reports say that about two months after transplant, the alpha-beta T cells came out of several hundred graft clones that had expanded. When one year had passed after transplant, most T-cell counts and diversity came from newly produced T cells. Some patients' high day-60 TCRbeta diversity was traced to surviving recipient T cells and thymic progenitors.

In the case of this clonotype: What it binds is unknown.

Unique molecular identifiers featured in how the TCRbeta library was prepared. TCRdb re-analysed the PCR reads in MiXCR, keeping a single row per CDR3 protein. The repertoire holds 450,000 to 600,000 distinct CDR3 sequences, with about 10% as singletons. This material consisted of PBMCs, taken before TCRalphabeta/CD19-depleted stem cell transplant. The origin of this receptor is a child aged 2 to 10 with inherited bone marrow failure, due to receive a stem cell transplant.

In nucleotides, the CDR3 is TGTGCCAGCAGTGGACAGGCCAGCAATCAGCCCCAGCATTTT. Translating it yields CASSGQASNQPQHF. The chain couples TRBV28 to TRBJ1-5, with TRBD1 matching 7 bases. The CDR3 is 14 residues long. Germline V gene data show CDR1 as MDHEN and CDR2 as SYDVKM. V lost 5 bases to trimming and J lost 1 base; unmatched junction nucleotides: 2.